These 28 T cell receptor beta chains share one sample of origin, sequenced in a study of neurological immune-mediated disorders. TCRdb itself ran the 5' RACE reads through MiXCR, one entry per CDR3 protein. The sample shows tens of thousands of distinct CDR3 sequences, about 1.6% of them seen only once. Specimen: PBMCs. Receptor source: a woman aged 25 to 39 with multiple sclerosis.

Many counts were recorded for this clonotype. The V and J genes are TRBV7-2 and TRBJ2-5; D remains ambiguous. This CDR3 comprises 13 residues. Between the trimmed V and J ends, which lost 4 bases and 5 bases, there was a span of 11 bases. CDR1 is SGHTA, CDR2 FQGNSA, per germline. CDR3 residues: CASSYRPGETQYF. Written as DNA, the CDR3 is TGTGCCAGCAGCTATCGACCGGGCGAGACCCAGTACTTC. The complete variable domain, with remaining parts taken from reference TRBV7-2 and TRBJ2-5, reads GAGVSQSPSNKVTEKGKDVELRCDPISGHTALYWYRQSLGQGLEFLIYFQGNSAPDKSGLPSDRFSAERTGGSVSTLTIQRTQQEDSAVYLCASSYRPGETQYFGPGTRLLVL.

At least ten counts were recorded for this clonotype. V gene TRBV11-3 combines with J gene TRBJ2-7, with 9 bases lining up with TRBD1. Trimming cost V 5 bases and J 4 bases; bases outside gene matches: 6. Germline V gene data show CDR1 as SGHNT and CDR2 as YENEEA. The CDR3 extends over 14 amino acids. CDR3 DNA: TGTGCCAGCAGCCCCCCGGGACAGGGATACGAGCAGTACTTC. Its translation is CASSPPGQGYEQYF. Full variable domain (outside the CDR3, taken from reference TRBV11-3 and TRBJ2-7): EAGVVQSPRYKIIEKKQPVAFWCNPISGHNTLYWYLQNLGQGPELLIRYENEEAVDDSQLPKDRFSAERLKGVDSTLKIQPAELGDSAVYLCASSPPGQGYEQYFGPGTRLTVT.

This clonotype was seen ten or more times. The chain has TRBV7-9 and TRBJ1-2; D is uncertain. Trimming stripped 6 bases from V and 4 bases from J, with 6 bases between. This CDR3 is built from 11 residues. The germline V gene has CDR1 SEHNR and CDR2 FQNEAQ (reference sequence). The DNA of the CDR3 is TGTGCCAGCAGTCCCGGCTATGGCTACACCTTC. As protein: CASSPGYGYTF.

This clonotype showed up many times. This chain connects TRBV11-3 to TRBJ2-5; TRBD2 agrees at 8 bases. The CDR3 is 15 amino acids. Germline assignment: CDR1 SGHNT and CDR2 YENEEA. The trim removed 3 bases at V and 3 bases at J, leaving 6 bases unmatched. The CDR3, as DNA: TGTGCCAGCAGCTTGTCGGGGGGGCCCGAAGAGACCCAGTACTTC. Protein product: CASSLSGGPEETQYF.

This clonotype was counted at least ten times. The chain uses TRBV7-6 and TRBJ2-3, with TRBD2 identical over 14 bases. Germline assignment: CDR1 SGHVS and CDR2 FNYEAQ. Unmatched junction bases numbered 3, after V lost 0 bases and J lost 4 bases. This CDR3 comprises 17 residues. The CDR3 is CASSLAGTSGGSDTQYF. The CDR3 DNA sequence: TGTGCCAGCAGCTTAGCTGGGACTAGCGGGGGTTCAGATACGCAGTATTTT.

This clonotype was counted at least ten times. The J gene is TRBJ2-1, the V gene TRBV12-3 or TRBV12-4; D perhaps matches TRBD1 (5 bases). This CDR3 comprises 13 residues. V lost 10 bases to trimming and J lost 3 bases, with 13 bases between them. In DNA, the CDR3 is TGTGCCATTTCAGGGTCCAGCTACAATGAGCAGTTCTTC. This translates into CAISGSSYNEQFF.

This clonotype came up many times. V is TRBV2 and J is TRBJ1-2; 8 bases are shared with TRBD1. V lost 6 bases to trimming and J lost 0 bases; unmatched junction nucleotides: 15. Germline V CDR1 and CDR2: SNHLY, FYNNEI. The CDR3 is 18 amino acids. Here the CDR3 DNA reads TGTGCCAGCAGCGAAAGTTTTAGAAACAGGGGGACTAACTATGGCTACACCTTC. Protein sequence: CASSESFRNRGTNYGYTF.

This clonotype was counted only a few times. A clone one base away is much larger, so this may be a read error. The V gene is TRBV5-1, the J gene TRBJ1-2; no clear D gene. Germline V gives CDR1 SGHRS, CDR2 YFSETQ. The CDR3 loop spans 12 amino acids. The CDR3 region has the DNA TGCGACAGCAGCTTCGGGGAATATGGCTACACCTTC. This gives the protein CDSSFGEYGYTF.

This clonotype was picked up many times. V usage is TRBV7-2 and J usage is TRBJ2-7; D might be TRBD2 (6 bases). Germline V gene sequence: CDR1 SGHTA, CDR2 FQGNSA. Trimming pared 1 base from V and 5 bases from J, leaving 9 bases between. The CDR3 runs to 13 residues. As DNA, the CDR3 is TGTGCCAGCAGCTTAGGGGGGGTCCACGAGCAGTACTTC. Translating gives CASSLGGVHEQYF.

This clonotype was observed many times. The chain links TRBV7-7 to TRBJ2-1; D gene uncertain. Trimming removed 0 bases at V and 0 bases at J, with 9 bases between. The CDR3 is made up of 16 amino acids. Germline CDR1 SSHAT, CDR2 FNYEAQ (reference sequence). The CDR3 is CASSLAPQSSYNEQFF. The CDR3 nucleotides read TGTGCCAGCAGCTTAGCCCCACAAAGCTCCTACAATGAGCAGTTCTTC.

This clonotype occurred many times. This chain uses TRBV7-2 with TRBJ2-3; 8 bases agree with TRBD1. V was pared by 4 bases and J by 3 bases, with 3 bases of the junction left unmatched. Per the germline V gene, CDR1 is SGHTA and CDR2 is FQGNSA. The CDR3 has 14 amino acids. The CDR3 here is CASSSQGGTDTQYF. CDR3 bases: TGTGCCAGCAGCTCACAGGGGGGAACAGATACGCAGTATTTT.

Many counts were recorded for this clonotype. CDR3 in amino acids: CASSEYHGSGYNEQFF. The CDR3 DNA reads as TGTGCCAGCAGTGAATATCATGGGTCCGGCTACAATGAGCAGTTCTTC. The chain combines TRBV25-1 with TRBJ2-1; D gene uncertain. Germline V gene data show CDR1 as MGHDK and CDR2 as SYGVNS. V gave up 0 bases and J gave up 3 bases, with 12 bases separating them. This CDR3 is built from 16 residues.

This clonotype came up many times. CDR3: CASSLAQTEETQYF. The CDR3 bases are TGTGCCAGCAGCTTAGCGCAGACTGAAGAGACCCAGTACTTC. V usage is TRBV7-9 and J usage is TRBJ2-5; the D is unclear. In germline, CDR1 is SEHNR, CDR2 FQNEAQ (reference sequence). The CDR3 runs to 14 residues. The V gene lost 0 bases and the J gene lost 3 bases, with 8 bases spanning the gap. The entire variable domain, with the rest obtained from reference TRBV7-9 and TRBJ2-5, is as follows: DTGVSQNPRHKITKRGQNVTFRCDPISEHNRLYWYRQTLGQGPEFLTYFQNEAQLEKSRLLSDRFSAERPKGSFSTLEIQRTEQGDSAMYLCASSLAQTEETQYFGPGTRLLVL.

This clonotype was detected many times. V is TRBV7-2 and J is TRBJ2-1; TRBD2 aligns across 9 bases. From germline, CDR1 is SGHTA and CDR2 FQGNSA. Germline trimming cut 2 bases from V and 4 bases from J; bases unmatched to any gene: 6. CDR3 length: 16 amino acids. Written as DNA, the CDR3 is TGTGCCAGCAGCTTAATTTTGGGACTAGCTTACAATGAGCAGTTCTTC. Translation gives CASSLILGLAYNEQFF.

This clonotype was counted ten times or more. The chain uses TRBV10-3 and TRBJ2-1; 9 bases are shared with TRBD2. The germline V gene encodes CDR1 ENHRY and CDR2 SYGVKD. CDR3 size: 14 residues. V lost 11 bases, J lost 5 bases, and 10 bases stayed unmatched. CDR3 residues: CALSRSGGNNEQFF. The CDR3 DNA follows: TGTGCCCTAAGCAGGAGCGGGGGGAACAATGAGCAGTTCTTC.

In this sample, this clonotype turned up many times. V usage is TRBV5-1 and J usage is TRBJ2-3; TRBD1 is a possible D gene (5 bases). Germline-derived CDR1 and CDR2 are SGHRS and YFSETQ. The CDR3 loop spans 14 amino acids. V shed 2 bases and J shed 4 bases, with 11 bases lying between them. The CDR3 here is CASSFTDSADTQYF. CDR3 nucleotides: TGCGCCAGCAGCTTCACCGACAGCGCAGATACGCAGTATTTT.

This clonotype appeared many times. This chain links TRBV7-9 with TRBJ1-1; 7 nucleotides match TRBD1. CDR3 length: 12 amino acids. V lost 9 bases and J lost 6; bases outside the gene matches: 7. Germline values: CDR1 SEHNR, CDR2 FQNEAQ (reference sequence). The CDR3 protein is CASNLRGSEAFF. The CDR3 region has the DNA TGTGCCAGTAACCTCAGGGGGTCTGAAGCTTTCTTT.

Many counts were recorded for this clonotype. The rearrangement uses TRBV7-2 and TRBJ2-3; no clear D gene. Trimming took 6 bases from V and 1 from J, leaving 8 bases between them. The CDR3 sequence is 13 residues long. Germline-derived CDR1 and CDR2 are SGHTA and FQGNSA. DNA for the CDR3: TGTGCCAGCAGTTTTGAGGGCACAGATACGCAGTATTTT. It encodes CASSFEGTDTQYF.

This clonotype was counted many times. The genes are TRBV5-1 and TRBJ1-4, with a weak D call TRBD1 (6 bases). The V end was cut by 4 bases, the J end by 4 bases, with 14 bases between. Germline V gene lookup returns CDR1 SGHRS and CDR2 YFSETQ. CDR3 length: 15 residues. As DNA, the CDR3 is TGCGCCAGCAGCCCCGGGGGCAGTAGTAATGAAAAACTGTTTTTT. Its translation is CASSPGGSSNEKLFF.

This clonotype was counted ten times or more. This chain links TRBV6-5 with TRBJ1-1, with D hard to call. V lost 6 bases and J lost 7, with 9 bases in between. The CDR3 has 11 residues. Germline CDR1 MNHEY, CDR2 SVGAGI. CDR3 sequence: CASSQGLEAFF. The CDR3 region has the DNA TGTGCCAGCAGCCAAGGACTTGAAGCTTTCTTT.

This clonotype was counted at least ten times. This chain joins TRBV11-2 and TRBJ2-7; 10 positions agree with TRBD1. V shed 1 base, J shed 9 bases, and the junction held 6 bases outside the gene matches. Germline CDR1 reads SGHAT; CDR2 reads FQNNGV. The CDR3 has 14 amino acids. The CDR3 loop reads CASSLVGGQGSQYF. In nucleotides, the CDR3 is TGTGCCAGCAGCTTAGTAGGGGGACAGGGGTCGCAGTACTTC.

This clonotype was detected many times. V usage is TRBV7-2 and J usage is TRBJ2-5, with D perhaps TRBD2 (5 bases). The V gene's germline CDR1 is SGHTA and CDR2 FQGNSA. The germline V and J ends were trimmed by 1 base and 5 bases, with 8 bases remaining between them. The CDR3 spans 13 residues. CDR3 DNA sequence: TGTGCCAGCAGCTTAGGCAGGAGGGAGACCCAGTACTTC. Translating gives CASSLGRRETQYF. The whole variable domain, filled in from reference TRBV7-2 and TRBJ2-5, reads GAGVSQSPSNKVTEKGKDVELRCDPISGHTALYWYRQSLGQGLEFLIYFQGNSAPDKSGLPSDRFSAERTGGSVSTLTIQRTQQEDSAVYLCASSLGRRETQYFGPGTRLLVL.

The CDR3 nucleotides read TGTGCCAGCAGTTCCCCCTCCTCGCCCGGGACCAGCTCCTACGAGCAGTACTTC. It codes for CASSSPSSPGTSSYEQYF. The chain employs TRBV6-5 and TRBJ2-7; the D call may be TRBD1 or TRBD2 (5 bases each). Deletions cut 4 bases from V and 0 bases from J, with 22 bases between. The CDR3 extends over 18 amino acids. Germline CDR1 and CDR2: MNHEY and SVGAGI.

This clonotype qualifies as medium-sized (0.01 to 0.1%). The chain employs TRBV14 and TRBJ2-3; D unclear. Trimming pared 0 bases from V and 6 bases from J, leaving 4 bases between. The length of the CDR3 is 12 residues. Germline V gene data show CDR1 as SGHDN and CDR2 as FVKESK. Here the CDR3 reads CASSQDWDTQYF. For the CDR3, the DNA is TGTGCCAGCAGCCAAGATTGGGATACGCAGTATTTT.

This clonotype has just a few counts. The chain carries TRBV20-1 and TRBJ2-2; D remains unclear. This CDR3 region has 16 residues. Germline V gene sequence: CDR1 DFQATT, CDR2 SNEGSKA (reference sequence). V shed 1 base and J shed 4 bases, with 16 bases lying between them. CDR3 DNA: TGCAGTGCTAGAGGAAATCTCGGAGAGAGCACCGGGGAGCTGTTTTTT. Amino acids: CSARGNLGESTGELFF.

The table lists this clonotype with many counts. The CDR3 spells CASTPTSGGTNEQFF. CDR3 coding DNA: TGCGCCAGCACCCCGACTAGCGGGGGGACCAATGAGCAGTTCTTC. The V call is TRBV5-1, the J call TRBJ2-1; 13 nucleotides agree with TRBD2. The germline CDR1 and CDR2 sequences are SGHRS and YFSETQ. V lost 6 bases and J lost 6; bases outside the gene matches: 6. The CDR3 extends over 15 amino acids.

This clonotype was counted ten times or more. V and J are TRBV18 and TRBJ2-4, with 7 bases fitting TRBD2. The V gene end was trimmed by 3 bases and the J gene end by 8 bases; junction bases not matched to a gene: 10. CDR3 size: 15 residues. The germline V gene encodes CDR1 KGHSH and CDR2 LQKENI. DNA of the CDR3: TGTGCCAGCTCACCGGTTGCCTGGGCGGGGGACATTCAGTACTTC. Its protein is CASSPVAWAGDIQYF.

There are many counts of this clonotype. The chain joins TRBV29-1 to TRBJ2-7, with D possibly matching TRBD1 (6 bases). The CDR3 length is 13 residues. With 5 bases removed from V and 3 bases from J, the gap between germline ends came to 14 bases. CDR1 SQVTM and CDR2 ANQGSEA come from the germline V gene. Here the CDR3 DNA reads TGCAGCGTTAGCAGGGGACCCCTCTACGAGCAGTACTTC. Its translation is CSVSRGPLYEQYF.